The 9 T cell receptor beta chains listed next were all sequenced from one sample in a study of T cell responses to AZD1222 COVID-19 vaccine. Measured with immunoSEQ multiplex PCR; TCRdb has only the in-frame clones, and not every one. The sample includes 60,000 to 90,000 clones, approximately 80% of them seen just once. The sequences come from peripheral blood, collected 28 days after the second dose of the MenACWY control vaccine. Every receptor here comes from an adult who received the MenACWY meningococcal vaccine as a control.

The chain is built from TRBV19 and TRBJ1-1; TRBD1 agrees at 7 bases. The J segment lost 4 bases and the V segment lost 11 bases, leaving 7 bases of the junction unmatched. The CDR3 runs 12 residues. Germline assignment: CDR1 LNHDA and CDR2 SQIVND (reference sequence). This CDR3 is CASRRDSTEAFF. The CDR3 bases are TGTGCCTCCCGCCGGGACAGCACTGAAGCTTTCTTT.

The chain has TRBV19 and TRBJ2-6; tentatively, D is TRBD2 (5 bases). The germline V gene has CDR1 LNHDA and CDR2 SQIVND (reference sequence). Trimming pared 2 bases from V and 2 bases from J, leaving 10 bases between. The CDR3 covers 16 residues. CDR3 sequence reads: CASSILASTGANVLTF. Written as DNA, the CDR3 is TGTGCCAGTAGTATATTAGCGTCTACTGGGGCCAACGTCCTGACTTTC. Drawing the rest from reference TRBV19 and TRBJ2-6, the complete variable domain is DGGITQSPKYLFRKEGQNVTLSCEQNLNHDAMYWYRQDPGQGLRLIYYSQIVNDFQKGDIAEGYSVSREKKESFPLTVTSAQKNPTAFYLCASSILASTGANVLTFGAGSRLTVL.

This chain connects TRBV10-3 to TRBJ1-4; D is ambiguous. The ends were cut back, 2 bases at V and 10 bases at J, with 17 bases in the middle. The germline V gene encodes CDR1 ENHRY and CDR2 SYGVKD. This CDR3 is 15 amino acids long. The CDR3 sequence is CAISERPLEQGKLFF. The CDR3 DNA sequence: TGTGCCATCAGTGAGCGCCCGTTAGAACAAGGAAAACTGTTTTTT.

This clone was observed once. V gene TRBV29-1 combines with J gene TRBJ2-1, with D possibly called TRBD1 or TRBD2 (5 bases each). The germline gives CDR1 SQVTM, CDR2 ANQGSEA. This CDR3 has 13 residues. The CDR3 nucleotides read TGCAGTTCCGGTGGGGGTAGCGTCCATGAGCAGTTCTTC. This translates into CSSGGGSVHEQFF.

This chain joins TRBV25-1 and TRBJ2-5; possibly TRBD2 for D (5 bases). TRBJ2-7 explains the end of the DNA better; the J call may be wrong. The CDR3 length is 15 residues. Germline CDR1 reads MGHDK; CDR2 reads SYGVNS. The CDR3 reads CASSGESRGSYEQYF. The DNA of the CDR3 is TGTGCCAGCAGTGGAGAGAGCCGAGGGAGTTACGAGCAGTACTTC.

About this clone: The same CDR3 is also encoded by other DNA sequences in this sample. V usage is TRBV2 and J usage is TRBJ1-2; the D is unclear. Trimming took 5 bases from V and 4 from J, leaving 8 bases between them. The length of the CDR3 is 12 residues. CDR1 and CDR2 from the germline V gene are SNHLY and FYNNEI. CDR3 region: CASSPIIYGYTF. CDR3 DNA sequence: TGTGCCAGCAGTCCTATTATCTATGGCTACACCTTC. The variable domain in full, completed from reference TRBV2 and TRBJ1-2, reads EPEVTQTPSHQVTQMGQEVILRCVPISNHLYFYWYRQILGQKVEFLVSFYNNEISEKSEIFDDQFSVERPDGSNFTLKIRSTKLEDSAMYFCASSPIIYGYTFGSGTRLTVV.

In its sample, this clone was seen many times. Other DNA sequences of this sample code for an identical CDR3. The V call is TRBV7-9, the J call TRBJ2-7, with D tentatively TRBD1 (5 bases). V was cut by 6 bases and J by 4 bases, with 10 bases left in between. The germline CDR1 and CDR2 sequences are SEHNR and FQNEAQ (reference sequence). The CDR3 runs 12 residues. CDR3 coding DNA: TGTGCCAGCAGTTCCCAGGGTTACGAGCAGTACTTC. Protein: CASSSQGYEQYF.

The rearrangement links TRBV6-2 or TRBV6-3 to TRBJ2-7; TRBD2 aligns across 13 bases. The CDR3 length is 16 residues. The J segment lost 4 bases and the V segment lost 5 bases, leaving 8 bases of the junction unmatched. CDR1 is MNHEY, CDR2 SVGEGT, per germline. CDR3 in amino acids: CASSRPGLAGMYEQYF. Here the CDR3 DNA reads TGTGCCAGCAGTCGACCGGGACTAGCGGGAATGTACGAGCAGTACTTC.

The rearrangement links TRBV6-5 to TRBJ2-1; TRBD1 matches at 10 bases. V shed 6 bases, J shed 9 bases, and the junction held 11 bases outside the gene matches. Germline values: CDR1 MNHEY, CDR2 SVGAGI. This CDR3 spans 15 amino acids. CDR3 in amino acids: CASSRGDRGYGEQFF. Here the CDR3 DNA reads TGTGCCAGCAGCCGCGGGGACAGGGGCTACGGTGAGCAGTTCTTC.